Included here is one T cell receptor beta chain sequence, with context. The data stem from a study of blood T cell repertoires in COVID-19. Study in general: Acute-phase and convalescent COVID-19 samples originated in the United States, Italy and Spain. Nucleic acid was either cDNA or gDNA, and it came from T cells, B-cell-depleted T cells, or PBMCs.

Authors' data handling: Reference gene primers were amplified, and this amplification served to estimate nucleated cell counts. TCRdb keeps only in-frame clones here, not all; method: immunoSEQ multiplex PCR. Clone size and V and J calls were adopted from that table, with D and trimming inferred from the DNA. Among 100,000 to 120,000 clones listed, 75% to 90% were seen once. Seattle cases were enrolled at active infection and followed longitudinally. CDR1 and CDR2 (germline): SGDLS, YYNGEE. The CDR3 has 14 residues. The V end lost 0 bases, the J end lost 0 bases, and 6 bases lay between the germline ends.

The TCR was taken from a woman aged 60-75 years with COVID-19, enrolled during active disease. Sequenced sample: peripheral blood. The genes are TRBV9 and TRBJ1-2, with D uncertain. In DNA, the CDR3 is TGTGCCAGCAGCGTAGAGGAGACTAACTATGGCTACACCTTC. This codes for CASSVEETNYGYTF. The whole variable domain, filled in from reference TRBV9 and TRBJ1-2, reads DSGVTQTPKHLITATGQRVTLRCSPRSGDLSVYWYQQSLDQGLQFLIQYYNGEERAKGNILERFSAQQFPDLHSELNLSSLELGDSALYFCASSVEETNYGYTFGSGTRLTVV.